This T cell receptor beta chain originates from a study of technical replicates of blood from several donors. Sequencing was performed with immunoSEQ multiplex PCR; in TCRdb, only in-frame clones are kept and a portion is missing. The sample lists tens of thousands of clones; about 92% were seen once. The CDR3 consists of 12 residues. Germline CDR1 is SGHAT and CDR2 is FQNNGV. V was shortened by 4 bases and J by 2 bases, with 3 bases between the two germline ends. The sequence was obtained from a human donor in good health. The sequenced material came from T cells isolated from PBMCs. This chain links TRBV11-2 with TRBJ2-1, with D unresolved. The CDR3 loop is CASSSAYNEQFF. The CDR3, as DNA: TGTGCCAGCAGCTCCGCCTACAATGAGCAGTTCTTC. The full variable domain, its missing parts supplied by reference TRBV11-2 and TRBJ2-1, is EAGVAQSPRYKIIEKRQSVAFWCNPISGHATLYWYQQILGQGPKLLIQFQNNGVVDDSQLPKDRFSAERLKGVDSTLKIQPAKLEDSAVYLCASSSAYNEQFFGPGTRLTVL.